This T cell receptor beta chain was documented in a study of shared clonotypes between healthy human individuals. This CDR3 is 14 amino acids long. The germline V gene has CDR1 MDHEN and CDR2 SYDVKM. Trimming stripped 5 bases from V and 4 bases from J, with 13 bases between. This table comes from immunoSEQ multiplex PCR, and its TCRdb copy is limited to in-frame clones, with some not included. Of tens of thousands of clones listed, 62% are singletons. The TCR sequence derives from a man aged 30-40 years in good health. What was sequenced was memory CD8+ T cells sorted from blood. Subset indicated: CD45RO+ cells pooled with CCR7-negative TemRA cells. This chain joins TRBV28 and TRBJ2-3, with D possibly matching TRBD2 (6 bases). CDR3 sequence reads: CASSPRGVADTQYF. The CDR3 DNA is TGTGCCAGCAGTCCGCGCGGGGTCGCAGATACGCAGTATTTT.